This TCR beta chain was sequenced in a study of T cell responses to AZD1222 COVID-19 vaccine. Turning to this clone: Its matching antigen is unknown.

The data were produced by immunoSEQ multiplex PCR, yet TCRdb's version contains in-frame clones alone and is incomplete. Here the sample spans about 120,000 clones, about 92% being singletons. Per the germline V gene, CDR1 is SGHRS and CDR2 is YFSETQ. Trimming pared 4 bases from V and 0 bases from J, leaving 8 bases between. This CDR3 has 14 amino acids. Study-wide results and limits: Per reports, nearly half of all spike-specific TCRs target regions that are unmutated in variants. Donors were chiefly white British, with a greater number of females, and clonal diversity was perhaps underestimated.

The sequences come from peripheral blood, collected 28 days after the second AZD1222 dose. This TCR was recovered from an adult who received the AZD1222 COVID-19 vaccine. V usage is TRBV5-1 and J usage is TRBJ1-3; D remains ambiguous. This CDR3 is CASSLGRSGNTIYF. DNA for the CDR3: TGCGCCAGCAGCCTGGGCCGCTCTGGAAACACCATATATTTT.